The present T cell receptor beta chain was sequenced within a study of blood T cell repertoires in COVID-19. The ends were cut back, 0 bases at V and 3 bases at J, with 8 bases in the middle. Germline CDR1 reads SGHDT; CDR2 reads YYEEEE. The CDR3 has 14 residues. Libraries were prepared by immunoSEQ multiplex PCR; TCRdb keeps only in-frame clonotypes and omits some of them. The table records over 40,000 clones, 86% of them present only once. The sequence was obtained from a woman of 80 years or more with acute or convalescent COVID-19. The rearrangement joins TRBV5-6 to TRBJ2-3; D not certain. Sequenced sample: peripheral blood. Here the CDR3 reads CASSLGQLTDTQYF. In nucleotides, the CDR3 is TGTGCCAGCAGCTTGGGTCAGTTGACAGATACGCAGTATTTT.